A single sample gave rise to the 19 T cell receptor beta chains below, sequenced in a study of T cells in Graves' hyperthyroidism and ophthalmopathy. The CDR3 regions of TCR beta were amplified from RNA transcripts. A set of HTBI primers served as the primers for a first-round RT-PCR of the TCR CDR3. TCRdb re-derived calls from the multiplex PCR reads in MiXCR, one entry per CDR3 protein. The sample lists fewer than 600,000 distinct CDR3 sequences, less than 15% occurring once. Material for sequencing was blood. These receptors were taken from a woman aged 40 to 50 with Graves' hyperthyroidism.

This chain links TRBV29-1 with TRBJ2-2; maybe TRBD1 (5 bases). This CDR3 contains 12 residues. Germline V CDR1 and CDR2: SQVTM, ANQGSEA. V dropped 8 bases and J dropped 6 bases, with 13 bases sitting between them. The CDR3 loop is CSHTEGAGELFF. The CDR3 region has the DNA TGCAGCCATACGGAAGGGGCCGGGGAGCTGTTTTTT.

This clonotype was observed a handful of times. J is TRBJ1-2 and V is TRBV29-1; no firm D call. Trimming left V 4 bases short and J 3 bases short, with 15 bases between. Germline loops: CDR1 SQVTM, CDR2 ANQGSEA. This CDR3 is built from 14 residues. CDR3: CSVVRWRDDYGYTF. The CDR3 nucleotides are TGCAGCGTTGTAAGGTGGAGAGATGACTATGGCTACACCTTC.

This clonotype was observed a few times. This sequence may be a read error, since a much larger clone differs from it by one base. The CDR3 here is CASFGTVNENLFF. CDR3 nucleotides: TGTGCCAGCTTCGGGACGGTAAATGAAAACCTGTTTTTT. The rearrangement links TRBV28 to TRBJ1-4, with D possibly being TRBD1 (5 bases). Germline CDR1 and CDR2: MDHEN and SYDVKM. CDR3 length: 13 amino acids.

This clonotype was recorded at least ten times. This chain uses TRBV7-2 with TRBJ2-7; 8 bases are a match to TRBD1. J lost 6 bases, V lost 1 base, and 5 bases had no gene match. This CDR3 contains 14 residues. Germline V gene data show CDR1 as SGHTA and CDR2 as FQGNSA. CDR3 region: CASSLDRGFSEQYF. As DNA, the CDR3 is TGTGCCAGCAGCTTAGACAGGGGGTTTTCCGAGCAGTACTTC.

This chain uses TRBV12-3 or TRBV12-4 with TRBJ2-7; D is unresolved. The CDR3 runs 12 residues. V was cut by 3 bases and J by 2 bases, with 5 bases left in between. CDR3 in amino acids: CASSFSTYEQYF. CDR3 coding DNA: TGTGCCAGCAGTTTCTCTACCTACGAGCAGTACTTC.

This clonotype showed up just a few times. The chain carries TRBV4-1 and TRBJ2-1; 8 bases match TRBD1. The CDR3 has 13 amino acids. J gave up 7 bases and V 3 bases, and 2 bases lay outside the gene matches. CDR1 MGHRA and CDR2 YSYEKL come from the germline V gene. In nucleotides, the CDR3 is TGCGCCAGCAGCCACAACAGGGGGAATGAGCAGTTCTTC. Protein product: CASSHNRGNEQFF.

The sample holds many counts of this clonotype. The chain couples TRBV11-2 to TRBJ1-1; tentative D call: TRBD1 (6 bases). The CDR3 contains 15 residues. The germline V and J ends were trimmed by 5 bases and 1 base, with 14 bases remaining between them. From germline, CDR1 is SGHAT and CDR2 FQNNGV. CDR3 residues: CASSIDRSPNTEAFF. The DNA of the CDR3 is TGTGCCAGCAGCATTGACAGGTCCCCGAACACTGAAGCTTTCTTT.

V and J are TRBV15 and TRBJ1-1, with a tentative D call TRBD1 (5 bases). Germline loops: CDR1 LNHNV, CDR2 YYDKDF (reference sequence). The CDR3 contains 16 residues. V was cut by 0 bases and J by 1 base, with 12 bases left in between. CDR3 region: CATSREIGTGNTEAFF. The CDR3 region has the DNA TGTGCCACCAGCAGAGAGATTGGTACAGGGAACACTGAAGCTTTCTTT. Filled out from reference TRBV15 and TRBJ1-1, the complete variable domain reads DAMVIQNPRYQVTQFGKPVTLSCSQTLNHNVMYWYQQKSSQAPKLLFHYYDKDFNNEADTPDNFQSRRPNTSFCFLDIRSPGLGDTAMYLCATSREIGTGNTEAFFGQGTRLTVV.

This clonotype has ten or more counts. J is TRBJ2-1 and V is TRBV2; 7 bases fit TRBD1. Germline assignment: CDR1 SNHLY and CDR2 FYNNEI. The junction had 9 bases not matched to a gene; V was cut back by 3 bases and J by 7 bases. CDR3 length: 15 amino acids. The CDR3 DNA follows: TGTGCCAGCAGTGAGGTAGGGGGCGCGTGGAATGAGCAGTTCTTC. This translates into CASSEVGGAWNEQFF.

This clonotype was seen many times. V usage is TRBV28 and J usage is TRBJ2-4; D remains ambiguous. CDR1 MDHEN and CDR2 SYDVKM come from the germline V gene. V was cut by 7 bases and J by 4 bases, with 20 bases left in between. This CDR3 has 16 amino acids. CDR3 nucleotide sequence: TGTGCCAGCAATTCAATTACAGAGACGACTAAAAACATTCAGTACTTC. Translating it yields CASNSITETTKNIQYF.

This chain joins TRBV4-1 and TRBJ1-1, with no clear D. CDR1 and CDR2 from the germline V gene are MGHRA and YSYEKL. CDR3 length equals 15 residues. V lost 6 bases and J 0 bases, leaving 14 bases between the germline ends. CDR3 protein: CASSQPMVMNTEAFF. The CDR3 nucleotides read TGCGCCAGCAGTCAGCCGATGGTTATGAACACTGAAGCTTTCTTT.

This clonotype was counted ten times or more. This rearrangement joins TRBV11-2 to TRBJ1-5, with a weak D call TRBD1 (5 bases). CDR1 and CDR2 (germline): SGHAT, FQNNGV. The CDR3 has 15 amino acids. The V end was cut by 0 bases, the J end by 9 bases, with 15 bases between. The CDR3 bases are TGTGCCAGCAGCTTAGATTTGGGGGGAGCGTCGCCCCAGCATTTT. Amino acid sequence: CASSLDLGGASPQHF.

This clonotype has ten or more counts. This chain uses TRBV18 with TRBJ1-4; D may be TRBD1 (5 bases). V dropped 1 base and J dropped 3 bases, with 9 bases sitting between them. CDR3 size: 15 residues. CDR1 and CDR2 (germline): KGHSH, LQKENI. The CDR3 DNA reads TGTGCCAGCTCACCACGTGGGGGAGCTAATGAAAAACTGTTTTTT. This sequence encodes CASSPRGGANEKLFF.

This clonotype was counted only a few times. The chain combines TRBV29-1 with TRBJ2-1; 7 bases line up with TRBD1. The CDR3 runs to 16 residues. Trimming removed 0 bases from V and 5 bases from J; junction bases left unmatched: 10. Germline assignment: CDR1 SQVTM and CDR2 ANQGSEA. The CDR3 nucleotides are TGCAGCGTTGAAGATTTCTCGACAGGGATCGACAATGAGCAGTTCTTC. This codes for CSVEDFSTGIDNEQFF.

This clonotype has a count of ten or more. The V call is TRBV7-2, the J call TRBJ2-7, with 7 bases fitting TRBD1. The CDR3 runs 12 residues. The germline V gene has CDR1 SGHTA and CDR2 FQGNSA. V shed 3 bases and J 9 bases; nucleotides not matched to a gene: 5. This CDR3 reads CASSLAPGGQYF. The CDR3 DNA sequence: TGTGCCAGCAGCTTGGCTCCAGGGGGGCAGTACTTC.

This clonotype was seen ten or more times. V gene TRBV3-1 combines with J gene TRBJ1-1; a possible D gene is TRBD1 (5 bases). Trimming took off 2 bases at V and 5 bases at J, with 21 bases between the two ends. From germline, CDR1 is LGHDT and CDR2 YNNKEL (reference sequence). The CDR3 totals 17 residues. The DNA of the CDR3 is TGTGCCAGCAGCCAACGGTTCACAGGCGGGGTGGGGACTGAAGCTTTCTTT. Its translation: CASSQRFTGGVGTEAFF. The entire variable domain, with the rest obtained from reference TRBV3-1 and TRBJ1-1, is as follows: DTAVSQTPKYLVTQMGNDKSIKCEQNLGHDTMYWYKQDSKKFLKIMFSYNNKELIINETVPNRFSPKSPDKAHLNLHINSLELGDSAVYFCASSQRFTGGVGTEAFFGQGTRLTVV.

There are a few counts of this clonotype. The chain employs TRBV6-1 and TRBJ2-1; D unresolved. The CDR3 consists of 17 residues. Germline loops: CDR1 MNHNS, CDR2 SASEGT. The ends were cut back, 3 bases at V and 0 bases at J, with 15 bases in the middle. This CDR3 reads CASSDSEHPISYNEQFF. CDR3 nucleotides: TGTGCCAGCAGTGACAGTGAACATCCAATCTCCTACAATGAGCAGTTCTTC.

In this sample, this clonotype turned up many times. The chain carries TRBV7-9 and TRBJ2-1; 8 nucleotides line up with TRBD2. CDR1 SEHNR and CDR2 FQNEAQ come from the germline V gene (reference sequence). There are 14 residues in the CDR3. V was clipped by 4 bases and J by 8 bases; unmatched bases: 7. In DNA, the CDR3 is TGTGCCAGCAGCTCCGAGCGGGAGATTGATGAGCAGTTCTTC. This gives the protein CASSSEREIDEQFF.

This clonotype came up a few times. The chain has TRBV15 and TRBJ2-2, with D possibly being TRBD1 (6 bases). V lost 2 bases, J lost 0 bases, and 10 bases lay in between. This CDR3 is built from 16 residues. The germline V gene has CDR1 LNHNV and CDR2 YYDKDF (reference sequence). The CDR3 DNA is TGTGCCACCAGCAGACGTACAGGGACGAACACCGGGGAGCTGTTTTTT. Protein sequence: CATSRRTGTNTGELFF.